The present T cell receptor (beta chain) was sequenced within a study of T cells in narcolepsy (dated by TCRdb to 2016 to 2018). A note on the overall study: Patients with narcolepsy type 1 or type 2 (NT1, NT2) were enrolled in the study together with healthy control donors. The study sought autoreactive T cells targeting hypocretin neuron self-antigens (hypocretin, TRIB2) in narcolepsy patients, using TCR Vbeta sequencing to track clonotypes in blood and CSF.

The library was generated by the immunoSEQ multiplex PCR assay. In its TCRdb copy, this immuneACCESS table keeps in-frame sequences only and misses some clones. Where compared with another copy, unresolved V genes explain less than half of these, and the others have no known cause. The sample includes approximately 25,000 clones, with roughly 77% observed a single time. The ten largest clonotypes hold about 1% of the sample. Remarks on this clone: The clone's antigen remains unknown. No base quality values were provided; no much bigger clone lies one nucleotide off.

What the authors observed across the whole study: According to the report, autoreactive clonotypes were detected serially in the blood of the same patients and of different patients, but not in healthy controls. No sequences matching autoreactive T cell clones were contained in some blood memory CD4+ repertoires from patients and controls. Patients and controls had comparable numbers of sequenced blood memory CD4+ clonotypes, averaging about 40,000 and 33,000, respectively. In plots comparing CSF and blood CD4+ T cell clonotypes from the same patient, HCRT-specific and TRIB2-specific autoreactive clonotypes were highlighted.

For TCR Vbeta sequencing, memory CD4+ T cells were sorted ex vivo from the peripheral blood of both healthy controls and narcolepsy patients. The sequenced sample was memory (CD45RA-) CD4+ T cells from blood. What the cell subset or site label conveys for this sample: memory T cells sorted ex vivo from peripheral blood. This receptor was identified in a human donor in good health.

In nucleotide form, the sequence is TGTGCCAGCAGTTTAATGGGGAAGGGGCAGCCCCAGCATTTT. Translated, it reads CASSLMGKGQPQHF. Rearrangement joined TRBV27 to TRBJ1-5; TRBD1 is a weak D gene call, 5 bases matching. The germline ends are 12 bases apart after V is trimmed by 2 bases and J by 7 bases. The germline V gene (reference sequence) yields MNHEY for CDR1 and SMNVEV for CDR2. The CDR3 runs 14 amino acids, cysteine and phenylalanine included. The CDR3 DNA has 42 bases and is translated from base 1.